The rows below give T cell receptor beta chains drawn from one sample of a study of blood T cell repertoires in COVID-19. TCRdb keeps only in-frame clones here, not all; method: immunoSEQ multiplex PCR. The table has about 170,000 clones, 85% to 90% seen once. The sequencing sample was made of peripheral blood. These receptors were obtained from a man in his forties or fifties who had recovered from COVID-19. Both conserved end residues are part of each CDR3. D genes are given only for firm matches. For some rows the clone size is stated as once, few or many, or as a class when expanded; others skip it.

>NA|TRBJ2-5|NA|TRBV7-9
TGTGCCAGCAACATTCACCCTCAAGAGACCCAGTACTTC
CASNIHPQETQYF
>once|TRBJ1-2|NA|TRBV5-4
TGTGCCAGCAGCCCGGGAATTGGAGGCTATGGCTACACCTTC
CASSPGIGGYGYTF
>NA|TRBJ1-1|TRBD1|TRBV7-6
TGTGCCAGCAGCCCTCGTGGGGTGACAGGGGGATTCTTGAACACTGAAGCTTTCTTT
CASSPRGVTGGFLNTEAFF
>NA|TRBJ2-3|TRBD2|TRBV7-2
TGTGCCAGCAGCTCCTCACTAGCGCGAGGCACAGATACGCAGTATTTT
CASSSSLARGTDTQYF
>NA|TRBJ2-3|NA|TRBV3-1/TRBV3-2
TGTGCCAGCAGCCAAGATCTCCCCGGCGGGACAGATACGCAGTATTTT
CASSQDLPGGTDTQYF
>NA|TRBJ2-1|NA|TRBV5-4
TGTGCCAGCAGCTTGGTCGGTAGCGGCTACAATGAGCAGTTCTTC
CASSLVGSGYNEQFF
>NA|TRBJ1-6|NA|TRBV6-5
TGTGCAGCGGGAGGAAGCTCCTATAATTCACCCCTCCACTTT
CAAGGSSYNSPLHF
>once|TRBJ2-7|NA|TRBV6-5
TGTGCCAGCAGTTACGGTCAGGGGACCTACGAGCAGTACTTC
CASSYGQGTYEQYF
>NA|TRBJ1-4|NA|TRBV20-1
TGCAGTGCTAGTAAATCACAGGGAGATGAAAAACTGTTTTTT
CSASKSQGDEKLFF
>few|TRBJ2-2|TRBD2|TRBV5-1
TGCGCCAGCAGCTTGGGCCCTAGCGGGGGTACCGGGAGGACCGGGGAGCTGTTTTTT
CASSLGPSGGTGRTGELFF
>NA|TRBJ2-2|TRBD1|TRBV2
TGTGCCAGCAGTGAACAGGGGGCGAACACCGGGGAGCTGTTTTTT
CASSEQGANTGELFF
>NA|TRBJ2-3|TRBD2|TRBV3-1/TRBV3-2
TGTGCCAGCAGCCAAGGAGGCACCCTTGAGAGCGGGAGGGGCACAGATACGCAGTATTTT
CASSQGGTLESGRGTDTQYF
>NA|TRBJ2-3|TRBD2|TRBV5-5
TGTGCCAGCAGCCCACTAGGGACTAGCGGGCCCATCTCCATACATACGCAGTATTTT
CASSPLGTSGPISIHTQYF
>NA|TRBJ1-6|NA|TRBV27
TGTGCCAGCAGTTTAATGGGCCCGAGGAGGGATTCACCCCTCCACTTT
CASSLMGPRRDSPLHF
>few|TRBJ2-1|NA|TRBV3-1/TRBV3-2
TGTGCCAGCAGCCATAAACCCACTAGCCGGGCCCCCGACAATGAGCAGTTCTTC
CASSHKPTSRAPDNEQFF
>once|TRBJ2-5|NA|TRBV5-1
TGCGCCAGCAGCTTCGGGGGGCATGGAGAGACCCAGTACTTC
CASSFGGHGETQYF
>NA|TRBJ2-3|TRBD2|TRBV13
TGTGCCAGCAGCTTAGCGGGGGGGTTCACAGATACGCAGTATTTT
CASSLAGGFTDTQYF
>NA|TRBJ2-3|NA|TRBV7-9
TGTGCCAGCAGCCCGGGCGGGCTGAGCACAGATACGCAGTATTTT
CASSPGGLSTDTQYF
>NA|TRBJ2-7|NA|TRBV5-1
TGCGCCAGCAGCTTCTCAGGGGGGACCTACGAGCAGTACTTC
CASSFSGGTYEQYF
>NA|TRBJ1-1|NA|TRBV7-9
TGTGCCAGCAGCGGATTTCAGGAGAACACTGAAGCTTTCTTT
CASSGFQENTEAFF
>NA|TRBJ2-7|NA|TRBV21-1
TGTGCCAGCAGCAAAGGAGAGACAGGACTGTACGAGCAGTACTTC
CASSKGETGLYEQYF
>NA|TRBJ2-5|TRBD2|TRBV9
TGTGCCAGCAGCCCGCAAGCGGGAGGTATGGGGGAGACCCAGTACTTC
CASSPQAGGMGETQYF
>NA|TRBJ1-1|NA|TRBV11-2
TGTGCCAGCAGCTTAGCGCAACTACCGAACACTGAAGCTTTCTTT
CASSLAQLPNTEAFF
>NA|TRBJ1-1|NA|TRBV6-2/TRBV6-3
TGTGCCAGCAGTTATCGGGGGTGGGTAACGACTGAAGCTTTCTTT
CASSYRGWVTTEAFF
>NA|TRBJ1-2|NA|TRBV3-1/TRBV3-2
TGTGCCAGCAGGGGGGGCTATGGCTACACCTTC
CASRGGYGYTF
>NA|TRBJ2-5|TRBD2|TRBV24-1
TGTGCCACCAGTGATCCTGGACTAGCGGGAGAGACCCAGTACTTC
CATSDPGLAGETQYF
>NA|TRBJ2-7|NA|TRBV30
TGTGCCTGGAGCCGCGGGCGGGGCGAGCAGTACTTC
CAWSRGRGEQYF
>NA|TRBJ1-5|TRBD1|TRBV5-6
TGTGCCAGCAGCGGGGGACAGGCCGGACAACTTCATGCGACCCAGCATTTT
CASSGGQAGQLHATQHF
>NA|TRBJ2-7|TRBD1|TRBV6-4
TGTGCCAGCACTTCCGGGACAGGGGTCTACGAGCAGTACTTC
CASTSGTGVYEQYF
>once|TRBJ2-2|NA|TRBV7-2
TGTGCCAGCAGCTTAACAGGGAATCGGGACCCCGGGGAGCTGTTTTTT
CASSLTGNRDPGELFF
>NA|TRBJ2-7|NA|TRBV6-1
TGTGCCAGCAGTCCCCTCGCGGGCGCTGTCGAGCAGTACTTC
CASSPLAGAVEQYF
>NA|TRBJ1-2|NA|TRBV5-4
TGTGCCAGCAGCCTGGGGGCGAACTATGGCTACACCTTC
CASSLGANYGYTF
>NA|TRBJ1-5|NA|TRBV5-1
TGCGCCAGCAGCTTGTTCCCTGATCAGCCCCAGCATTTT
CASSLFPDQPQHF
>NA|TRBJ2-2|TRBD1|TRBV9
TGTGCCAGCAGCGAGAACCGGGACAGGGAGACCGGGGAGCTGTTTTTT
CASSENRDRETGELFF
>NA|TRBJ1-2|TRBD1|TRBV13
TGTGCCAGCAGCTTATCTTCCGGGACAGGGACTAGCTACACCTTC
CASSLSSGTGTSYTF
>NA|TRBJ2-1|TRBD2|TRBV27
TGTGCCAGCAGTCCCGGGACTAGCGGATACAATGAGCAGTTCTTC
CASSPGTSGYNEQFF
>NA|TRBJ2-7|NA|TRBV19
TGTGCCAGTAGTATCCGGGGACTGCCCTTGAGCTCCTACGAGCAGTACTTC
CASSIRGLPLSSYEQYF
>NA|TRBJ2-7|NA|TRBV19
TGTGCCAGTAGTATACGGGGGGCCGCCGGGCAGTACTTC
CASSIRGAAGQYF
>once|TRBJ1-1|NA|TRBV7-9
TGTGCCAGCAGCCTACGGTGGACTGAAGCTTTCTTT
CASSLRWTEAFF
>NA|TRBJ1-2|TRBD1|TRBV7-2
TGTGCCAGCAGCACTAGACAGGGGGCGTATGGCTACACCTTC
CASSTRQGAYGYTF
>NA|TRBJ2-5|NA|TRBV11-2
TGTGCCAGCAGCTTAGAACCCCGTCAGGAGACCCAGTACTTC
CASSLEPRQETQYF